Each of the 9 T cell receptor beta chains below was sequenced from the same sample in a study of CXCR3-negative and CXCR3-positive naive CD8 T cells. These receptors have no known antigen. Study-wide points: Higher TRB CDR3 hydrophobicity marked CXCR3-positive naive cells relative to CXCR3-negative naive cells.

The method, 5' RACE with UMI labels, was used to prepare the TRB cDNA libraries. Reprocessing the 5' RACE reads, TCRdb reports a single entry for every CDR3 protein and omits DNA. This sample's table has 50,000 or so distinct CDR3 sequences. The source material was naive CXCR3+ CD8+ T cells from blood. The sample's subset: CD45RO-CCR7+CD27+CD95- naive CD8+ T cells expressing CXCR3 (TNR3+). These receptors were taken from a human donor in good health. Some clones in this sample may be carry-over from other donors' samples.

The chain employs TRBV20-1 and TRBJ2-1; the D call of TRBD1 rests on TCRdb alone, since no DNA is present to check it. The CDR3 has 14 residues. Germline values: CDR1 DFQATT, CDR2 SNEGSKA (reference sequence). CDR3 protein: CSARDLGGQSEQFF.

The chain joins TRBV29-1 to TRBJ2-1; lacking DNA, the TRBD2 call made by TCRdb goes unchecked. Germline CDR1 SQVTM, CDR2 ANQGSEA. The CDR3 covers 13 residues. This chain's CDR3 is CSVGLAGGYEQFF.

The J gene is TRBJ2-7, the V gene TRBV20-1; with no DNA, the TCRdb D assignment of TRBD1 cannot be verified. This CDR3 has 12 residues. Germline CDR1 is DFQATT and CDR2 is SNEGSKA (reference sequence). The CDR3 loop is CSARAGGYEQYF.

The chain links TRBV29-1 to TRBJ2-2; lacking DNA, the TRBD1 call made by TCRdb goes unchecked. CDR1 SQVTM and CDR2 ANQGSEA come from the germline V gene. CDR3 size: 14 residues. CDR3 sequence: CSVDWQGNTGELFF.

This chain joins TRBV4-2 and TRBJ2-1; the TCRdb call, TRBD2, lacks DNA for checking. Germline V gives CDR1 LGHNA, CDR2 YNFKEQ. This CDR3 is 15 amino acids long. The CDR3: CASSQDPSGGNEQFF.

The chain is built from TRBV7-9 and TRBJ1-6; TCRdb gives TRBD1 as the D gene, but with no DNA this cannot be confirmed. Per the germline V gene, CDR1 is SEHNR and CDR2 is FQNEAQ (reference sequence). The CDR3 has 15 amino acids. The CDR3 loop reads CASSSMDRSSSPLHF.

The V call is TRBV6-6, the J call TRBJ1-2; TCRdb indicates TRBD1, and absent DNA this call remains unverified. The CDR3 length is 15 residues. CDR1 is MNHNY, CDR2 SVGAGI, per germline (reference sequence). CDR3 region: CASSYSGQGNYGYTF.

The CDR3 reads CASSHMGQHNEQFF. The gene calls are TRBV11-2 and TRBJ2-1; the D call from TCRdb, TRBD1, cannot be confirmed without DNA. Germline-derived CDR1 and CDR2 are SGHAT and FQNNGV. The CDR3 is 14 amino acids.

The chain couples TRBV13 to TRBJ2-7; TCRdb picks TRBD1, but there is no DNA to check that call. CDR1 and CDR2 (germline): PRHDT, FYEKMQ (reference sequence). The CDR3 is 14 amino acids. CDR3 region: CASSLGQGAVEQYF.